A single sample is the source of the 24 T cell receptor beta chains below, sequenced in a study of cytomegalovirus exposure and HLA in healthy donors. Vbeta (60) and Jbeta (13) primers were used in the PCR. TCRdb's copy holds only in-frame clones and misses some; the assay was immunoSEQ multiplex PCR. The table has roughly 140,000 clones, less than 10% seen once. The source material was PBMCs. All receptors come from a male donor in good health and CMV-seronegative.

The V call is TRBV5-4, the J call TRBJ1-1; 7 bases fit TRBD1. The V segment lost 1 base and the J segment 4 bases; nucleotides outside the gene matches: 7. This CDR3 is 15 amino acids long. Germline V gene sequence: CDR1 SGHNT, CDR2 YYREEE (reference sequence). CDR3 sequence: CASSLKYRGGTEAFF. CDR3 in DNA: TGTGCCAGCAGCTTGAAGTACAGGGGAGGCACTGAAGCTTTCTTT.

The chain couples TRBV6-6 to TRBJ2-7, with 8 bases lining up with TRBD1. From germline, CDR1 is MNHNY and CDR2 SVGAGI (reference sequence). The length of the CDR3 is 16 residues. V shed 0 bases and J 1 base; nucleotides not matched to a gene: 5. The CDR3 DNA reads as TGTGCCAGCAGTTACTCGCCGGGACAGGCGTCCTACGAGCAGTACTTC. Residues: CASSYSPGQASYEQYF.

This clone was observed a few times. The J gene is TRBJ1-5, the V gene TRBV28, with TRBD1 matching over 9 bases. Per germline, CDR1 MDHEN and CDR2 SYDVKM. The CDR3 is 13 residues long. With V trimmed by 8 bases and J by 6 bases, 5 bases remained unmatched. The CDR3 protein is CASGGTGSQPQHF. CDR3 DNA: TGTGCCAGCGGGGGGACAGGGTCTCAGCCCCAGCATTTT.

The chain couples TRBV9 to TRBJ2-3, with 10 positions matching TRBD2. CDR3 length equals 16 residues. The V gene's germline CDR1 is SGDLS and CDR2 YYNGEE. V lost 4 bases to trimming and J lost 4 bases; unmatched junction nucleotides: 9. The CDR3 protein is CASSTLLAGVSDTQYF. The CDR3, as DNA: TGTGCCAGCAGCACACTTCTAGCGGGGGTCTCAGATACGCAGTATTTT.

This clone came up a few times. This chain uses TRBV11-2 with TRBJ2-1; TRBD1 aligns across 12 bases. The V gene end was trimmed by 3 bases and the J gene end by 9 bases; junction bases not matched to a gene: 6. The CDR3 is 15 amino acids. CDR1 SGHAT and CDR2 FQNNGV come from the germline V gene. The CDR3 loop is CASSFTGTGGIEQFF. The CDR3 DNA reads as TGTGCCAGCAGCTTTACCGGGACAGGGGGCATTGAGCAGTTCTTC.

This clone was seen a few times. This rearrangement joins TRBV4-2 to TRBJ2-2; 10 bases fit TRBD2. This CDR3 is 15 amino acids long. J gave up 7 bases and V 1 base, and 3 bases lay outside the gene matches. Germline V gene sequence: CDR1 LGHNA, CDR2 YNFKEQ. This CDR3 reads CASSQGSGRGGELFF. Written as DNA, the CDR3 is TGTGCCAGCAGCCAAGGGAGCGGGAGGGGCGGGGAGCTGTTTTTT.

This clone came up a few times. This chain joins TRBV7-2 and TRBJ1-4; D ambiguous. Germline assignment: CDR1 SGHTA and CDR2 FQGNSA. This CDR3 has 14 residues. With 4 bases removed from V and 3 bases from J, the gap between germline ends came to 9 bases. DNA for the CDR3: TGTGCCAGCAGCTGGTCGAGGGCTAATGAAAAACTGTTTTTT. Translation: CASSWSRANEKLFF.

This chain connects TRBV28 to TRBJ1-2, with 8 bases that match TRBD1. V dropped 4 bases and J dropped 6; count of bases not matched to a gene: 10. Germline V gene lookup returns CDR1 MDHEN and CDR2 SYDVKM. This CDR3 is 15 amino acids long. CDR3 in amino acids: CASSSGTGRGHGYTF. The CDR3, as DNA: TGTGCCAGCAGTTCCGGAACTGGCAGGGGGCATGGCTACACCTTC.

This clone was seen only a few times. This chain uses TRBV5-4 with TRBJ1-2; the match to TRBD1 covers 10 bases. The CDR3 is 15 residues long. Trimming at V came to 4 bases and at J to 6 bases, leaving 9 bases not matched to a gene. The germline gives CDR1 SGHNT, CDR2 YYREEE (reference sequence). The CDR3 sequence: CASSTATGGAHGYTF. DNA of the CDR3: TGTGCCAGCAGCACCGCGACAGGGGGCGCCCATGGCTACACCTTC.

This clone was counted a few times. The rearrangement uses TRBV7-9 and TRBJ2-5; 10 nucleotides line up with TRBD2. Germline assignment: CDR1 SEHNR and CDR2 FQNEAQ (reference sequence). CDR3 size: 15 residues. V lost 4 bases to trimming and J lost 4 bases; unmatched junction nucleotides: 6. This chain's CDR3 is CASSSQAGGRETQYF. CDR3 bases: TGTGCCAGCAGCTCTCAAGCGGGGGGGCGAGAGACCCAGTACTTC.

This clone was observed a handful of times. This chain joins TRBV7-8 and TRBJ2-1; D is possibly TRBD2 (5 bases). Trimming cost V 5 bases and J 13 bases, with 18 bases left between them. CDR1 is SGHVS, CDR2 FQNEAQ, per germline. This CDR3 region has 13 residues. The DNA for the CDR3 is TGTGCCAGCAGCCTAGAGATTCCGGGATTTCAGTTCTTC. Its translation: CASSLEIPGFQFF.

This clone has more than one count but fewer than ten. This sequence joins TRBV19 and TRBJ2-2; 12 bases agree with TRBD2. The germline CDR1 and CDR2 sequences are LNHDA and SQIVND (reference sequence). V dropped 7 bases and J dropped 5; count of bases not matched to a gene: 11. The CDR3 has 17 amino acids. CDR3 in amino acids: CASTPSGRALLTGELFF. In DNA form, the CDR3 reads TGTGCCAGTACCCCTAGCGGGAGGGCCCTCTTAACCGGGGAGCTGTTTTTT. Based on the CDR3 plus reference TRBV19 and TRBJ2-2, the full variable domain is DGGITQSPKYLFRKEGQNVTLSCEQNLNHDAMYWYRQDPGQGLRLIYYSQIVNDFQKGDIAEGYSVSREKKESFPLTVTSAQKNPTAFYLCASTPSGRALLTGELFFGEGSRLTVL.

The chain recombines TRBV28 with TRBJ1-5; D is perhaps TRBD1 (6 bases). The CDR3 consists of 13 residues. The ends were cut back, 7 bases at V and 5 bases at J, with 12 bases in the middle. The germline gives CDR1 MDHEN, CDR2 SYDVKM. The CDR3 spells CASTRTVYQPQHF. For the CDR3, the DNA is TGTGCCAGCACAAGGACAGTTTATCAGCCCCAGCATTTT.

This clone appeared a few times. V gene TRBV5-4 combines with J gene TRBJ2-7; D not resolved. CDR1 is SGHNT and CDR2 is YYREEE in the germline V gene (reference sequence). The CDR3 totals 13 residues. V was trimmed by 2 bases and J by 1 base, leaving 7 bases between them. The CDR3 region has the DNA TGTGCCAGCAGCTTCGAGGTATCCTACGAGCAGTACTTC. It encodes CASSFEVSYEQYF.

This chain links TRBV7-8 with TRBJ2-3; 9 bases fit TRBD2. CDR1 and CDR2 from the germline V gene are SGHVS and FQNEAQ. Trimming at V came to 11 bases and at J to 3 bases, leaving 18 bases not matched to a gene. The CDR3 is 17 amino acids. The CDR3 loop is CASHLFFSGRITDTQYF. In nucleotides, the CDR3 is TGTGCCTCCCACCTTTTCTTTAGCGGGAGAATAACAGATACGCAGTATTTT.

This chain uses TRBV5-1 with TRBJ2-5; TRBD2 matches at 9 bases. CDR3 length: 16 amino acids. V lost 0 bases, J lost 5 bases, and 8 bases stayed unmatched. The germline V gene encodes CDR1 SGHRS and CDR2 YFSETQ. The CDR3 protein is CASSLAWREGSETQYF. DNA of the CDR3: TGCGCCAGCAGCTTGGCTTGGCGGGAGGGTTCGGAGACCCAGTACTTC.

The V call is TRBV4-2, the J call TRBJ1-1, with D tentatively TRBD1 (5 bases). CDR1 is LGHNA and CDR2 is YNFKEQ in the germline V gene. The CDR3 consists of 15 residues. Trimming took off 1 base at V and 0 bases at J, with 9 bases between the two ends. For the CDR3, the DNA is TGTGCCAGCAGCCAAGCGTTGGACATGAACACTGAAGCTTTCTTT. Translating it yields CASSQALDMNTEAFF.

The chain recombines TRBV7-9 with TRBJ1-2, with D perhaps matching TRBD1 (5 bases). CDR1 and CDR2 from the germline V gene are SEHNR and FQNEAQ (reference sequence). V lost 4 bases and J lost 13, with 19 bases in between. The CDR3 length is 13 residues. The CDR3, as DNA: TGTGCCAGCAGCTCGTCAGACAGCCTACCGCTCACCTTC. It translates to CASSSSDSLPLTF.

The table lists this clone with a few counts. This chain joins TRBV7-3 and TRBJ2-1, with D unclear. CDR1 and CDR2 (germline): SGHTA, FQGTGA. Between the trimmed V and J ends, which lost 0 bases and 2 bases, there was a span of 8 bases. The CDR3 is 15 residues long. The chain's CDR3 is CASSLTLGTYNEQFF. DNA for the CDR3: TGTGCCAGCAGCTTAACGCTCGGTACCTACAATGAGCAGTTCTTC.

The chain combines TRBV29-1 with TRBJ2-1; 11 nucleotides match TRBD2. Germline CDR1 is SQVTM and CDR2 is ANQGSEA. V was pared by 5 bases and J by 5 bases, with 5 bases of the junction left unmatched. This CDR3 is built from 14 residues. CDR3 nucleotide sequence: TGCAGCGTTACAGGACTAGCGGGTAACAATGAGCAGTTCTTC. Translation gives CSVTGLAGNNEQFF.

The table lists this clone with a few counts. The rearrangement links TRBV4-1 to TRBJ1-1, with TRBD1 identical over 8 bases. There are 12 residues in the CDR3. V lost 6 bases to trimming and J lost 10 bases; unmatched junction nucleotides: 7. Germline CDR1 MGHRA, CDR2 YSYEKL. As DNA, the CDR3 is TGCGCCAGCAGTCCTACAGGGGGGGGAGCTTTCTTT. Protein: CASSPTGGGAFF.

This clone was detected only a few times. For the CDR3, the DNA is TGTGCCAGCAGCTTCCGGGACAGAATTTACGAGCAGTACTTC. This encodes CASSFRDRIYEQYF. The chain couples TRBV5-6 to TRBJ2-7, with 7 bases lining up with TRBD1. The germline V gene encodes CDR1 SGHDT and CDR2 YYEEEE. This CDR3 is 14 amino acids long. The V and J ends lost 2 bases and 4 bases, in that order; junction bases with no gene match: 6. Together with reference TRBV5-6 and TRBJ2-7, the CDR3 gives the full variable domain: DAGVTQSPTHLIKTRGQQVTLRCSPKSGHDTVSWYQQALGQGPQFIFQYYEEEERQRGNFPDRFSGHQFPNYSSELNVNALLLGDSALYLCASSFRDRIYEQYFGPGTRLTVT.

The gene calls are TRBV6-5 and TRBJ2-1; D unclear. The germline V and J ends were trimmed by 4 bases and 5 bases, with 9 bases remaining between them. This CDR3 has 13 amino acids. Germline V gives CDR1 MNHEY, CDR2 SVGAGI. The CDR3 DNA is TGTGCCAGCAGTTCTGGCGGAAACAATGAGCAGTTCTTC. Translation: CASSSGGNNEQFF.

V gene TRBV9 combines with J gene TRBJ1-5; 7 nucleotides match TRBD1. The CDR3 length is 18 residues. The trim removed 0 bases at V and 9 bases at J, leaving 18 bases unmatched. Germline V gene sequence: CDR1 SGDLS, CDR2 YYNGEE. DNA of the CDR3: TGTGCCAGCAGCGTAGGAAGGGGACAGACCCATCTCACTCGGCCCCAGCATTTT. Its protein is CASSVGRGQTHLTRPQHF.